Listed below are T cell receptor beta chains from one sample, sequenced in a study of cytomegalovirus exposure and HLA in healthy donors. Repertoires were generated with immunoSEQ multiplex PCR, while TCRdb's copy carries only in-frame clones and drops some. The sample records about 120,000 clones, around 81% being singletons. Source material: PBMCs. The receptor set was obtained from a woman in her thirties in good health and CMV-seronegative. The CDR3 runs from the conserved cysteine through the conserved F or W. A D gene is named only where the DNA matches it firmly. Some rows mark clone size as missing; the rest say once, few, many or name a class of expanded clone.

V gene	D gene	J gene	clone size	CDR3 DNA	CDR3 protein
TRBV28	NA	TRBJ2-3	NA	TGTGCTGCTAAAGGCGGGGATACGCAGTATTTT	CAAKGGDTQYF
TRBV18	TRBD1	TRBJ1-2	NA	TGTGCCAGCTCACCACTGGACAGGACAGCCTATGGCTACACCTTC	CASSPLDRTAYGYTF
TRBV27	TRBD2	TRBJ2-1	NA	TGTGCCAGCAGTTTACTGTCGGGCCGGCTAGCGGGAGCCAATGAGCAGTTCTTC	CASSLLSGRLAGANEQFF
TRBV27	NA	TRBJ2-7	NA	TGTGCCAGCAGTTTCTCAGGCCCCTCCTACGAGCAGTACTTC	CASSFSGPSYEQYF
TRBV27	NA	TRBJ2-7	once	TGTGCCAGCAGTTTATCGGTTGACACCGGGCAGTACTTC	CASSLSVDTGQYF
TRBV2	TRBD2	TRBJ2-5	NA	TGTGCCAGCAGTGAAGAGGGACTAGCGGGACGGGAGACCCAGTACTTC	CASSEEGLAGRETQYF
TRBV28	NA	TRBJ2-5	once	TGTGCCAGCAGCCCGACTACCCCAATCCAAGAGACCCAGTACTTC	CASSPTTPIQETQYF
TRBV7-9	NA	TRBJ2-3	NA	TGTGCCAGCAGCCCGCGAATAGCGGAGCCCACAGATACGCAGTATTTT	CASSPRIAEPTDTQYF
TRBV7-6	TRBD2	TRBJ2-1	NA	TGTGCCAGCAGCTCCGGGCCGGGACTAGCGGGAGGTAATGAGCAGTTCTTC	CASSSGPGLAGGNEQFF
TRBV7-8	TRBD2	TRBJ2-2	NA	TGTGCCAGCAGCTCACCGACTAGCGGGAGGGCCTCGAACACCGGGGAGCTGTTTTTT	CASSSPTSGRASNTGELFF
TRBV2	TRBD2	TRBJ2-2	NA	TGTGCCAGCAGCCTTACTAGCGCTACGAACACCGGGGAGCTGTTTTTT	CASSLTSATNTGELFF
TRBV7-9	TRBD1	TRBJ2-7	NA	TGTGCCAGCAGGTCCGGGACAGGGGGGTACGAGCAGTACTTC	CASRSGTGGYEQYF
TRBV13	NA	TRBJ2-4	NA	TGTGCCAGTTCTACTCCGGGGGAGGACATTCAGTACTTC	CASSTPGEDIQYF
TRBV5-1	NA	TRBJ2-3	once	TGCGCCAGCTCGGTGGGAGGCACAGATACGCAGTATTTT	CASSVGGTDTQYF
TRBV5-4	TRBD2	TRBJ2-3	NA	TGTGCCAGCAGCCCCGGGGGAGCGGGAGGGAATACGCAGTATTTT	CASSPGGAGGNTQYF
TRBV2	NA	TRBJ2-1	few	TGTGCCAGCAGCAGGGTCTCCCCCCCCGAGCAGTTCTTC	CASSRVSPPEQFF
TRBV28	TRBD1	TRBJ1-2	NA	TGTGCCAGCAGTTCCGGACAGGCCCCCTATGGCTACACCTTC	CASSSGQAPYGYTF
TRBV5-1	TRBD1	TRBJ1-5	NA	TGCGCCAGCAGCTGGGGACAGGGCCAGCCCCAGCATTTT	CASSWGQGQPQHF
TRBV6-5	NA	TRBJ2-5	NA	TGTGCCAGCAGGCCGGCTAGCCGACAAGAGACCCAGTACTTC	CASRPASRQETQYF
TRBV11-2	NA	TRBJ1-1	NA	TGTGCCAGCAGCCGCGGGGGCAAAAACAACATGAACACTGAAGCTTTCTTT	CASSRGGKNNMNTEAFF
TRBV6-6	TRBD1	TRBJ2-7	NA	TGTGCCAGCAGAACATCGGGACAGTACGAGCAGTACTTC	CASRTSGQYEQYF
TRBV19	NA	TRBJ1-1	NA	TGTGCCAGTAGCCCCGCCGGAGCCGGGTATATTGAAGCTTTCTTT	CASSPAGAGYIEAFF
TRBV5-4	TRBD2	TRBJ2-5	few	TGTGCCAGCAGCTTTAGCGGGAGTGGGGAGACCCAGTACTTC	CASSFSGSGETQYF
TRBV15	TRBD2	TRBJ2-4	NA	TGTGCCACCAGCAGAGGAGGGACTAGCGGCAAAAACATTCAGTACTTC	CATSRGGTSGKNIQYF
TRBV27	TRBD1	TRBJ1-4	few	TGTGCCAGCAGGAGAGGACAGGGGGTTGCTAATGAAAAACTGTTTTTT	CASRRGQGVANEKLFF
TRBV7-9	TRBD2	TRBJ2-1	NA	TGTGCCAGCAGCTCTCTAGCGGGAGGGCGTTACAATGAGCAGTTCTTC	CASSSLAGGRYNEQFF
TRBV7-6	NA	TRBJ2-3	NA	TGTGCCAGCAGCATCAAGTCGCAGGGGATAGATACGCAGTATTTT	CASSIKSQGIDTQYF
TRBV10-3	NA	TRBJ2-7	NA	TGTGCCACTTCGGGAGTCTCCTACGAGCAGTACTTC	CATSGVSYEQYF
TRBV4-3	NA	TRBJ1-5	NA	TGCGCCAGCAGCCAAGGGCAGGGTATCCAGCCCCAGCATTTT	CASSQGQGIQPQHF
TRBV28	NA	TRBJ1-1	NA	TGTGCCAGTTTCTCGGGGGGGTATGGGTTTGAAGCTTTCTTT	CASFSGGYGFEAFF
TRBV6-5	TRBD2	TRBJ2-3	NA	TGTGCCAGCACCCTGACTAGCGGTGCTACAGATACGCAGTATTTT	CASTLTSGATDTQYF
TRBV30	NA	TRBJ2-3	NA	TGTGCCTGGAGGCGACAGAGGAACACAGATACGCAGTATTTT	CAWRRQRNTDTQYF
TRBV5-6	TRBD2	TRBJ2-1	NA	TGTGCCAGCAGCGGGGGACTAGCGGGAGGGCCCTATGAGCAGTTCTTC	CASSGGLAGGPYEQFF
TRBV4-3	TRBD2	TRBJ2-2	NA	TGCGCCAGCAGCCAAGGCGCGGGAGCCAACACCGGGGAGCTGTTTTTT	CASSQGAGANTGELFF
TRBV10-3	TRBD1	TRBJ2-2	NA	TGTGCCATGTATACCGGGACAGCTAACACCGGGGAGCTGTTTTTT	CAMYTGTANTGELFF
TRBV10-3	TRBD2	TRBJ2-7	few	TGTGCTACGAGGCGGGAGGCCTACGAGCAGTACTTC	CATRREAYEQYF
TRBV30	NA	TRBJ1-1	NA	TGTGCCTGGAGTGAGAGGGTACACACTGAAGCTTTCTTT	CAWSERVHTEAFF
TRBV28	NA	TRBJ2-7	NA	TGTGCCAGCAGTTTATCCAGCGCGGGTAGCAAGCAGTACTTC	CASSLSSAGSKQYF
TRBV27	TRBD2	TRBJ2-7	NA	TGTGCCAGCAGTTCCTCAGCGGGAGTATTAACCTACGAGCAGTACTTC	CASSSSAGVLTYEQYF
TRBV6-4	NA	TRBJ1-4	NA	TGTGCCAGCAGTGACGGGACAAATGAAAAACTGTTTTTT	CASSDGTNEKLFF
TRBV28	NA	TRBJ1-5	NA	TGTGCCAGCAGTTTATTGAGGGGAGGGAATCAGCCCCAGCATTTT	CASSLLRGGNQPQHF
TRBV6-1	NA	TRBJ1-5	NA	TGTGCCAGCCGCTTCGTGAGCCTCAATCAGCCCCAGCATTTT	CASRFVSLNQPQHF
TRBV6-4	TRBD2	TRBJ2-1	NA	TGTGCCAGCAGTGGGGCAGCGGGAGGGTACAATGAGCAGTTCTTC	CASSGAAGGYNEQFF
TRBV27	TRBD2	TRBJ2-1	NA	TGTGCCAGCAGTTTAGTAAGCGGGAGCTCCTACAATGAGCAGTTCTTC	CASSLVSGSSYNEQFF
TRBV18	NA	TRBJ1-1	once	TGTGCCAGCTCAACCGATCGGGCTGAAGCTTTCTTT	CASSTDRAEAFF
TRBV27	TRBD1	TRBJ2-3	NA	TGTGCCAGCAGTACCCCTTTCGACAGGGGCCCCAACACAGATACGCAGTATTTT	CASSTPFDRGPNTDTQYF
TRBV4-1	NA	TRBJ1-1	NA	TGCGCCAGCAGCCAGTCACAGGGTTCAACGGAAGCTTTCTTT	CASSQSQGSTEAFF
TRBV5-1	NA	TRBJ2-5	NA	TGCGCCAGCAGCGTACCGGGAAATGGAGAGACCCAGTACTTC	CASSVPGNGETQYF
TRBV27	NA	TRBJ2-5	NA	TGTGCCAGCAGTTTAATGTTCGGGGGGCGAGAGGCCCAGTACTTC	CASSLMFGGREAQYF
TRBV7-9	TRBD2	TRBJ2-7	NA	TGTTCCAGCAGCATCGGGACTAGCGTGTACTTCTACGAGCAGTACTTC	CSSSIGTSVYFYEQYF
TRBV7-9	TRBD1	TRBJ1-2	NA	TGTGCCAGCAGCGAGAGACAGGGGAAGGATGGCTACACCTTC	CASSERQGKDGYTF
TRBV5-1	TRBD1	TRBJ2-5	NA	TGCGCCAGCAGCTCCGGACAGGCCCAAGAGACCCAGTACTTC	CASSSGQAQETQYF
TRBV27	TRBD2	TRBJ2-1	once	TGTGCCAGCAGTTATTCCTACGGAGCGGGAGATGGAAATGAGCAGTTCTTC	CASSYSYGAGDGNEQFF
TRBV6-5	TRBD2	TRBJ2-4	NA	TGTGCCAGCAGTACCGGGACTAGCATAAACATTCAGTACTTC	CASSTGTSINIQYF
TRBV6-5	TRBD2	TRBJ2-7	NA	TGTGCCAGCAGTTACTCGATCACGGGAGCGGGGGAGCAGTACTTC	CASSYSITGAGEQYF
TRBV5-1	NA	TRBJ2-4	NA	TGCGCCAGCAGCTCCCCCGGGGCCAAAAACATTCAGTACTTC	CASSSPGAKNIQYF
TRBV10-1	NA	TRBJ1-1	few	TGCGCCAGCAGCCGCGGGGCCCCGAACACTGAAGCTTTCTTT	CASSRGAPNTEAFF